These T cell receptor beta chains were read from a single sample in a study of T cell responses to AZD1222 COVID-19 vaccine. This table comes from immunoSEQ multiplex PCR, and its TCRdb copy is limited to in-frame clones, with some not included. In the table there are 140,000 or so clones, 85% to 90% of which are singletons. Sample: peripheral blood, taken on day 0 of AZD1222 vaccination. The origin of the receptors is an adult in good health. Both conserved end residues are part of each CDR3. D genes are given only for firm matches. Not every row has a clone size; where given, it reads once, few, many or a size class.

CDR3: CAPGGEQYF
DNA: TGTGCCCCAGGGGGCGAGCAGTACTTC
J: TRBJ2-7
size: -
V: TRBV28
D: TRBD1

CDR3: CAWSRGIGSGNTIYF
DNA: TGTGCCTGGAGTCGGGGCATCGGCTCTGGAAACACCATATATTTT
J: TRBJ1-3
size: -
V: TRBV30
D: -

CDR3: CASSGDSIGAFF
DNA: TGTGCCAGCAGTGGGGACTCTATTGGGGCTTTCTTT
J: TRBJ1-1
size: -
V: TRBV2
D: -

CDR3: CASSWGQSNEKLFF
DNA: TGTGCCAGCAGTTGGGGACAGTCTAATGAAAAACTGTTTTTT
J: TRBJ1-4
size: -
V: TRBV6-5
D: TRBD1

CDR3: CASSSRSGHTDTQYF
DNA: TGTGCCAGCTCCTCAAGGAGTGGTCACACAGATACGCAGTATTTT
J: TRBJ2-3
size: -
V: TRBV18
D: -

CDR3: CASSETGNTEAFF
DNA: TGTGCCAGCAGCGAAACAGGGAACACTGAAGCTTTCTTT
J: TRBJ1-1
size: -
V: TRBV7-3
D: -

CDR3: CSVVLAGEGDTQYF
DNA: TGCAGCGTTGTCCTAGCGGGAGAGGGAGATACGCAGTATTTT
J: TRBJ2-3
size: -
V: TRBV29-1
D: TRBD2

CDR3: CASRDTKANYGYTF
DNA: TGTGCCAGCAGAGACACCAAAGCTAACTATGGCTACACCTTC
J: TRBJ1-2
size: -
V: TRBV5-4
D: -

CDR3: CAGRGKEKLFF
DNA: TGTGCCGGCAGGGGAAAGGAAAAACTGTTTTTT
J: TRBJ1-4
size: -
V: TRBV30
D: -

CDR3: CASSSGDTYNEQFF
DNA: TGTGCCAGCAGTTCGGGGGACACCTACAATGAGCAGTTCTTC
J: TRBJ2-1
size: few
V: TRBV6-2/TRBV6-3
D: -

CDR3: CASSLVRSYNEQFF
DNA: TGTGCCAGCAGCTTGGTTAGATCCTACAATGAGCAGTTCTTC
J: TRBJ2-1
size: -
V: TRBV11-2
D: -

CDR3: CSVLGLTVQNTEAFF
DNA: TGCAGCGTTTTAGGTCTGACAGTGCAGAACACTGAAGCTTTCTTT
J: TRBJ1-1
size: -
V: TRBV29-1
D: -

CDR3: CASSLRGYQPQHF
DNA: TGTGCCAGCAGCCTCAGGGGGTATCAGCCCCAGCATTTT
J: TRBJ1-5
size: -
V: TRBV6-5
D: TRBD1

CDR3: CASSITGGDSGYTF
DNA: TGTGCCAGTAGTATCACAGGGGGAGATAGTGGCTACACCTTC
J: TRBJ1-2
size: -
V: TRBV19
D: TRBD1

CDR3: CASSPRAARGDEQYF
DNA: TGTGCCAGCAGTCCACGGGCAGCCAGAGGCGACGAGCAGTACTTC
J: TRBJ2-7
size: -
V: TRBV6-5
D: -

CDR3: CASSSDTGRGNEKLFF
DNA: TGTGCCAGCAGCTCAGATACAGGGCGAGGTAATGAAAAACTGTTTTTT
J: TRBJ1-4
size: few
V: TRBV7-9
D: -

CDR3: CASSDSGRGLAEAFF
DNA: TGTGCCAGCAGTGACTCCGGCAGGGGGCTGGCTGAAGCTTTCTTT
J: TRBJ1-1
size: -
V: TRBV6-4
D: TRBD1

CDR3: CASSPNRVSGYGYTF
DNA: TGTGCCAGCAGCCCAAACAGGGTTTCGGGCTATGGCTACACCTTC
J: TRBJ1-2
size: -
V: TRBV5-5
D: -

CDR3: CASWNSGPFNEKLFF
DNA: TGTGCCAGCTGGAACTCCGGGCCCTTTAATGAAAAACTGTTTTTT
J: TRBJ1-4
size: -
V: TRBV6-5
D: -

CDR3: CASSSGGREQYF
DNA: TGTGCCAGCAGCTCCGGCGGTAGAGAGCAGTACTTC
J: TRBJ2-7
size: -
V: TRBV27
D: -